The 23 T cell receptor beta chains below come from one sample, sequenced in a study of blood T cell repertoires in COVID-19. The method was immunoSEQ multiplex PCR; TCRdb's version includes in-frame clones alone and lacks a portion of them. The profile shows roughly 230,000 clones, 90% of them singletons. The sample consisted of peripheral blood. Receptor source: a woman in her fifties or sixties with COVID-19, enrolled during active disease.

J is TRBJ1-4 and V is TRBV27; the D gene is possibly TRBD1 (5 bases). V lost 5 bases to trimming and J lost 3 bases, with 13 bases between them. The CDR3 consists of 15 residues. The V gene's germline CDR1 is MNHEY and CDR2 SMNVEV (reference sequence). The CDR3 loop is CASSGTGRANEKLFF. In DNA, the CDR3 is TGTGCCAGCAGTGGAACAGGAAGGGCTAATGAAAAACTGTTTTTT.

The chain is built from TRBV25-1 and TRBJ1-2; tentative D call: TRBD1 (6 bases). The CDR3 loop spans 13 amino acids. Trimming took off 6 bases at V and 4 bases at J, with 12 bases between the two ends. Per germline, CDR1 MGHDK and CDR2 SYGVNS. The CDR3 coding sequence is TGTGCCAGCAGCCAGGGACAAGTCTATGGCTACACCTTC. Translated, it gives CASSQGQVYGYTF.

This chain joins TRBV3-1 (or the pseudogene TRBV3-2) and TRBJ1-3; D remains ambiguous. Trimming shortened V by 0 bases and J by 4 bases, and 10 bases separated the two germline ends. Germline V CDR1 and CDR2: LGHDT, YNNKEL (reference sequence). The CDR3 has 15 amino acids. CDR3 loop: CASSQERVAGNTIYF. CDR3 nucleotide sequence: TGTGCCAGCAGCCAAGAGAGGGTAGCGGGAAACACCATATATTTT.

CDR3 loop: CASSQEGAGGEKLFF. The CDR3 DNA sequence: TGTGCCAGCAGCCAAGAGGGGGCAGGGGGTGAAAAACTGTTTTTT. This rearrangement joins TRBV3-1 (or the pseudogene TRBV3-2) to TRBJ1-4, with 7 bases that match TRBD1. The CDR3 contains 15 residues. Unmatched junction bases numbered 5, after V lost 0 bases and J lost 7 bases. Germline loops: CDR1 LGHDT, CDR2 YNNKEL (reference sequence).

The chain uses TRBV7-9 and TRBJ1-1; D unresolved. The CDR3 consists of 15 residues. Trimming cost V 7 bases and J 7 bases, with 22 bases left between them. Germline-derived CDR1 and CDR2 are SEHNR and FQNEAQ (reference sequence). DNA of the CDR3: TGTGCCAGCACCCTAGCGGCCGGCGGACCCTATGAAGCTTTCTTT. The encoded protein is CASTLAAGGPYEAFF.

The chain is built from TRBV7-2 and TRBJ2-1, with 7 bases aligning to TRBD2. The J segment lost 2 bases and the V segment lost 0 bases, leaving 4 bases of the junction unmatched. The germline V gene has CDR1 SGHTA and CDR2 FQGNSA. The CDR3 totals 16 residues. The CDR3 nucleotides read TGTGCCAGCAGCTTAGCGGCGGCGGGGGCCTACAATGAGCAGTTCTTC. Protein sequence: CASSLAAAGAYNEQFF.

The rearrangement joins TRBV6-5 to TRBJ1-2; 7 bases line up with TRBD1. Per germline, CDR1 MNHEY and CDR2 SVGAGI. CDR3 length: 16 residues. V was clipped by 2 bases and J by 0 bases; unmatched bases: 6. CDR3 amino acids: CASSYQRTGANYGYTF. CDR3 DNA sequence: TGTGCCAGCAGTTACCAACGGACAGGCGCTAACTATGGCTACACCTTC.

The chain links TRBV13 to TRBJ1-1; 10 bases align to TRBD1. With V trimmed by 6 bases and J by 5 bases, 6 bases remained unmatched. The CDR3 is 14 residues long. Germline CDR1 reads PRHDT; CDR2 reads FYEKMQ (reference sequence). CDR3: CASRRTGGGTEAFF. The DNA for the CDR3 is TGTGCCAGCAGGCGGACAGGGGGAGGGACTGAAGCTTTCTTT.

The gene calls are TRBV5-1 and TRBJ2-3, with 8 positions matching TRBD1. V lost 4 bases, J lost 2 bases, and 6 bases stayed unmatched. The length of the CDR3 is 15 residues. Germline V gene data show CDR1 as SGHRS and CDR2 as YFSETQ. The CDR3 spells CASSRDRSPTDTQYF. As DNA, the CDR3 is TGCGCCAGCAGCCGGGACAGGAGCCCCACAGATACGCAGTATTTT.

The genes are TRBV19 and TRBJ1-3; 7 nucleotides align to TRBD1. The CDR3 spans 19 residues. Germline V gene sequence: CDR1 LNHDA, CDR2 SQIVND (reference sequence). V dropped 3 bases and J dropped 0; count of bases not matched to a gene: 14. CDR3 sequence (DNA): TGTGCCAGTAGTATCGATCTTACCCGACAGGGAAACTCTGGAAACACCATATATTTT. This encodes CASSIDLTRQGNSGNTIYF.

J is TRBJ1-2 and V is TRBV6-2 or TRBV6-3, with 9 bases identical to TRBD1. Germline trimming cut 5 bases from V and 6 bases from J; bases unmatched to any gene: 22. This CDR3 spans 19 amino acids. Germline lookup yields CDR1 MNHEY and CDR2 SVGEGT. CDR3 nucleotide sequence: TGTGCCAGCAGTCACACCGGTCGAGGACAGGGGTTAACGACGAATGGCTACACCTTC. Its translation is CASSHTGRGQGLTTNGYTF.

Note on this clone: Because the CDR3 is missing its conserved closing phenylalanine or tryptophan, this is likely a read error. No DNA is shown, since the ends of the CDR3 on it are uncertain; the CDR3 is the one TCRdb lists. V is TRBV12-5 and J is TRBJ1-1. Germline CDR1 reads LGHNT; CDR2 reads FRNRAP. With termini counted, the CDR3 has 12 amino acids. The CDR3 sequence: CASGLEAGTTVL.

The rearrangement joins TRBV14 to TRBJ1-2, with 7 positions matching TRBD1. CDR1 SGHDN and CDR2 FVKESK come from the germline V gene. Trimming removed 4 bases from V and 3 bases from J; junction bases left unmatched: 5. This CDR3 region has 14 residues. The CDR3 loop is CASSPRTGDYGYTF. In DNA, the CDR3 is TGTGCCAGCAGCCCTCGCACAGGGGACTATGGCTACACCTTC.

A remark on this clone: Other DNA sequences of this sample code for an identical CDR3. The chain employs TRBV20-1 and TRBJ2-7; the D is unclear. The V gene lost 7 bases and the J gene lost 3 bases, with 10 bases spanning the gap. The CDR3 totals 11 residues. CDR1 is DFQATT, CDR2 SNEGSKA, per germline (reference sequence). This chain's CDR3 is CSVGSSYEQYF. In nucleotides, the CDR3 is TGCAGTGTCGGGTCGAGCTACGAGCAGTACTTC.

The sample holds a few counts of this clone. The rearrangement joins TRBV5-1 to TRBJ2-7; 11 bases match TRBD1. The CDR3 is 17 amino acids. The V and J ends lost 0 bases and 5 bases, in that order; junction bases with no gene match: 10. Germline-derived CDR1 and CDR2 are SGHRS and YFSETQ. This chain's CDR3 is CASSLAPRTGGLDEQYF. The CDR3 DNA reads TGCGCCAGCAGCTTGGCCCCTAGGACAGGGGGCTTAGACGAGCAGTACTTC.

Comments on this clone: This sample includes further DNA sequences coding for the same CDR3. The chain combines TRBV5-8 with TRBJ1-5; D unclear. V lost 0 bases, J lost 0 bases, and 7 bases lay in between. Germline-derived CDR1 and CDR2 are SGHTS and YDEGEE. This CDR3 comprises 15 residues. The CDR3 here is CASSLGLDSNQPQHF. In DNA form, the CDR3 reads TGTGCCAGCAGCTTGGGTCTAGATAGCAATCAGCCCCAGCATTTT.

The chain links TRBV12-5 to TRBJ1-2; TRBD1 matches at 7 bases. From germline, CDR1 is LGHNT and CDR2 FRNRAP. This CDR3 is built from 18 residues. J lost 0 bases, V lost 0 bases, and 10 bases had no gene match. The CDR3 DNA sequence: TGTGCTAGTGGTTTGGTTCGGTATTTGGGACAGCCTAACTATGGCTACACCTTC. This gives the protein CASGLVRYLGQPNYGYTF.

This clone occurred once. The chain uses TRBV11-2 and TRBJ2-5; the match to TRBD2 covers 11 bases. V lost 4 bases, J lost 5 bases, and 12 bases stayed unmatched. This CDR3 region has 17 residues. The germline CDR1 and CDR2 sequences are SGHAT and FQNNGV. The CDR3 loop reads CASSSGTSGRTMETQYF. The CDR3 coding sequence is TGTGCCAGCAGCTCCGGGACTAGCGGCAGGACTATGGAGACCCAGTACTTC.

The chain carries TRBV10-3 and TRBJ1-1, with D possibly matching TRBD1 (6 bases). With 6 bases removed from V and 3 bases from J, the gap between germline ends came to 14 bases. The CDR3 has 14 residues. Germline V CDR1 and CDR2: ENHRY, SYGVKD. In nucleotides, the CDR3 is TGTGCCATCAGCCTACAGGGTCTGGACACTGAAGCTTTCTTT. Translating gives CAISLQGLDTEAFF.

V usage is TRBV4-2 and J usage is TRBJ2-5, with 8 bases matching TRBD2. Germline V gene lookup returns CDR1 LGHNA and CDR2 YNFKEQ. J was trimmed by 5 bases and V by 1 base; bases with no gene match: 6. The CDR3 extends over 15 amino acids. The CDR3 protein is CASSQGRGGRETQYF. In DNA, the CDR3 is TGTGCCAGCAGCCAAGGTCGGGGGGGCCGGGAGACCCAGTACTTC.

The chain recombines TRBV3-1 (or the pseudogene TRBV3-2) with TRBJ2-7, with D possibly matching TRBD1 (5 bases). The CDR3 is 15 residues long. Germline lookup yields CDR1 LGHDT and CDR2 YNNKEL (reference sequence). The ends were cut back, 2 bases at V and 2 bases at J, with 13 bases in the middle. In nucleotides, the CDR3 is TGTGCCAGCAGCCAATCTTGGACCAGGGCCTACGAGCAGTACTTC. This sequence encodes CASSQSWTRAYEQYF.

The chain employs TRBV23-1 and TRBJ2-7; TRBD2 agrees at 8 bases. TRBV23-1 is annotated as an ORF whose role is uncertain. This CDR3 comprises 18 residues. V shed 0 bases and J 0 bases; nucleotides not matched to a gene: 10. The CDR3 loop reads CASSQSIGLAGFSYEQYF. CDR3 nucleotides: TGCGCCAGCAGTCAATCGATAGGTTTAGCGGGGTTCTCCTACGAGCAGTACTTC.

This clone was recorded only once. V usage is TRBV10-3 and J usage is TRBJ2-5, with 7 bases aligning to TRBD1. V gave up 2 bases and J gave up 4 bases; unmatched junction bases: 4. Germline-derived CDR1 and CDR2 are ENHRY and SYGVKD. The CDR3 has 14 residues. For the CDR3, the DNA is TGTGCCATCAGTGAGACGCGACAGGGAGAGACCCAGTACTTC. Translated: CAISETRQGETQYF.